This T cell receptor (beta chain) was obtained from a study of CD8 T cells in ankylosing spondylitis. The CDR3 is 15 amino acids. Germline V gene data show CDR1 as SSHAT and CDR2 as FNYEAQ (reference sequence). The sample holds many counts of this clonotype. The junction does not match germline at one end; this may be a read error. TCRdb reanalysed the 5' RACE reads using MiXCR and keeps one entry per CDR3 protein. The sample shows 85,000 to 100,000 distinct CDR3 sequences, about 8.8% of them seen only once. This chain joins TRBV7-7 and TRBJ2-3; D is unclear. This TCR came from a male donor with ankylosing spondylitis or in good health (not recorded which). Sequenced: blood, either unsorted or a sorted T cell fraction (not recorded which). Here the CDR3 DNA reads TGTGCTAGCAGCTTAAACGCCCGGTCCACAGATACGCAGTATTTT. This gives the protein CASSLNARSTDTQYF.